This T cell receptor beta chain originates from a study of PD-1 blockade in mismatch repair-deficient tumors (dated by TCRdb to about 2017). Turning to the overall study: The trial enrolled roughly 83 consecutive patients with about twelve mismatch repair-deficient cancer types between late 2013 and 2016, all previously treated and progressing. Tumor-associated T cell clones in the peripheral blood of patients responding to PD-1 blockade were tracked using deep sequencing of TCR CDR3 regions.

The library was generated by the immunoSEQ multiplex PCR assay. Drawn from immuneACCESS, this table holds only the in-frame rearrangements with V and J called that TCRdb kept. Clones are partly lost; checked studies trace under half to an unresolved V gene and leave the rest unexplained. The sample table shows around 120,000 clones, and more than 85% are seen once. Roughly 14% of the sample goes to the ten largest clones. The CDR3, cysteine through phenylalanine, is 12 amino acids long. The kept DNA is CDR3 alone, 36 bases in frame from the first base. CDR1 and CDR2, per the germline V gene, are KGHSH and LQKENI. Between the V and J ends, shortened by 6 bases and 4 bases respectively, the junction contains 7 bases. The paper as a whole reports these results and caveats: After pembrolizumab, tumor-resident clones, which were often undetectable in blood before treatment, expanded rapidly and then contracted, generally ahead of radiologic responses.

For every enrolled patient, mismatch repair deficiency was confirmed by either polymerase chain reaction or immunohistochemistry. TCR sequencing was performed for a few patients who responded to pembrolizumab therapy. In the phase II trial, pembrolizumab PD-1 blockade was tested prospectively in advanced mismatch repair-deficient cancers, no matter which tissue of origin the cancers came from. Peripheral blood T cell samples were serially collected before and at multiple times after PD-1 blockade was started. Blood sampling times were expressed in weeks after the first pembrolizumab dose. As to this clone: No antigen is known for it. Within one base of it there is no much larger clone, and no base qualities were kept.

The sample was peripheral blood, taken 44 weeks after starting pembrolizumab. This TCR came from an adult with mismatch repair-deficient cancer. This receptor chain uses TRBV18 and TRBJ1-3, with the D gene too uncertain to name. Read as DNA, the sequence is TGTGCCAGCTCGTTTGAGGGAAACACCATATATTTT. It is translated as CASSFEGNTIYF.